This entry features one T cell receptor (beta chain) sequence. Its antigen is still unknown. This entry comes from a study of T-cell memory formation after mild COVID-19. Overall study: Largely, TCR clusters stayed within a single donor.

A single record per CDR3 protein comes from TCRdb applying MiXCR to the 5' RACE reads. The data contain approximately 150,000 distinct CDR3 sequences, about 14% of them singletons. This CDR3 contains 17 residues. With V trimmed by 3 bases and J by 0 bases, 6 bases remained unmatched. Germline-derived CDR1 and CDR2 are SGHVS and FQNEAQ. Findings and caveats of the study: Clones contracting day 15 to 85 were balanced CD4/CD8; later expanders leaned CD4+. Researchers found some responding clones in pre-infection memory, a sign that cross-reactive memory joined. Nothing showed for sure that second-wave clones peaking on day 37 were SARS-CoV-2 specific.

This TCR was sampled from an adult woman who had mild COVID-19 (a few samples of this study predate the infection). Cell type and time point are not known. V is TRBV7-8 and J is TRBJ2-3; TRBD2 matches at 10 bases. The sequenced material came from PBMCs or a T cell subset sorted from them (not recorded which). The CDR3 DNA follows: TGTGCCAGCAGCTTCGATCTAGCGGGAGCTAGCACAGATACGCAGTATTTT. Protein product: CASSFDLAGASTDTQYF.